This T cell receptor beta chain was captured by sequencing in a study of human T cells and chemical hapten exposure. Study background: Upper-back patches of 0.01% DPC were read at 6 days. Patients, chiefly female, had alopecia areata, totalis or universalis. Study results and limitations: Controls had significantly fewer large CDR3 similarity clusters than were formed by expanded TCRs.

Attachment of unique molecular identifiers to individual cDNA molecules was performed in the library. TCRdb ran MiXCR on the RACE reads and lists one entry per CDR3 protein. The sample lists roughly 50,000 distinct CDR3 sequences; approximately 10% were seen once. Trimming pared 3 bases from V and 6 bases from J, leaving 16 bases between. The length of the CDR3 is 14 residues. The germline V gene has CDR1 DFQATT and CDR2 SNEGSKA (reference sequence). Indicated time point: patch test 1, 2 weeks after DPC sensitization. Treatment here: therapeutic diphenylcyclopropenone sensitization with weekly scalp DPC. Blood, whole and unfractionated, served as the source for total RNA extraction. As regards this clonotype: The target antigen is unknown.

V usage is TRBV20-1 and J usage is TRBJ2-3; D gene ambiguous. The TCR sequence derives from a middle-aged woman with alopecia areata. Some clones in this sample may be carry-over from other donors' samples. This sample comprised whole blood, obtained in connection with sensitization to the hapten diphenylcyclopropenone (DPC). The CDR3 sequence: CSASLGPERDTQYF. Here the CDR3 DNA reads TGCAGTGCTAGTCTCGGTCCCGAAAGGGATACGCAGTATTTT.